This is a list of T cell receptor beta chains from one sample in a study of STAT5B mutations in CD4+ large granular lymphocyte leukemia. Only in-frame clones appear in the TCRdb table, and some are missing; sequencing was by immunoSEQ multiplex PCR. There are roughly 30,000 clones in the sample; about 77% occur only once, and about 2% lies in the top ten. The sequencing input was CD4+ T cells from blood buffy coats. The receptors derive from a human donor in good health. CDR3s include the opening cysteine and the closing phenylalanine or tryptophan. Fields, in order: J gene, V gene, clone size, D gene, CDR3 protein, CDR3 DNA. D genes are given only for firm matches. Clone size is shown for a subset of rows, as once, few, many or a class of expanded clone.

>TRBJ1-1|TRBV28|NA|TRBD1
CASRLGQGAAFF
TGTGCCAGCAGGCTGGGACAGGGGGCAGCTTTCTTT
>TRBJ2-4|TRBV5-1|NA|NA
CASSLDGQVDIQYF
TGCGCCAGCAGCTTGGATGGGCAGGTTGACATTCAGTACTTC
>TRBJ2-1|TRBV9|NA|TRBD2
CASEEGASGYNEQFF
TGTGCCAGCGAGGAAGGGGCTAGCGGGTACAATGAGCAGTTCTTC
>TRBJ2-7|TRBV4-2|NA|TRBD2
CASSQDRSGGRSYEQYF
TGTGCCAGCAGCCAAGATCGGAGCGGGGGGAGGTCCTACGAGCAGTACTTC
>TRBJ2-3|TRBV7-3|NA|TRBD2
CASSLYTSGNQIF
TGTGCCAGCAGCTTATATACTAGCGGGAACCAAATTTTT
>TRBJ1-2|TRBV25-1|NA|NA
CASRDGTDYGYTF
TGTGCCAGCAGAGACGGGACGGACTATGGCTACACCTTC
>TRBJ2-3|TRBV2|NA|NA
CASSENRVVAQYF
TGTGCCAGCAGTGAAAACAGGGTGGTCGCGCAGTATTTT
>TRBJ2-5|TRBV5-4|NA|TRBD1
CASSLQGTETQYF
TGTGCCAGCAGCCTACAGGGGACAGAGACCCAGTACTTC
>TRBJ1-3|TRBV10-3|NA|TRBD1
CAIGRTGDLSGNTIYF
TGTGCCATCGGCCGGACAGGCGACCTCTCTGGAAACACCATATATTTT
>TRBJ2-5|TRBV5-4|NA|NA
CASSLDTGAQETQYF
TGTGCCAGCAGCTTGGACACAGGAGCTCAAGAGACCCAGTACTTC
>TRBJ2-7|TRBV7-2|NA|NA
CASSSLPYEQYF
TGTGCCAGCAGCTCCCTCCCCTACGAGCAGTACTTC
>TRBJ2-3|TRBV5-5|NA|NA
CASSLDGAVDDTQYF
TGTGCCAGCAGCTTGGATGGGGCGGTTGACGATACGCAGTATTTT
>TRBJ2-7|TRBV7-8|NA|NA
CASSLLGDEQYF
TGTGCCAGCAGCTTACTCGGTGACGAGCAGTACTTC
>TRBJ1-1|TRBV7-2|NA|NA
CASRGTVNTEAFF
TGTGCCAGCAGAGGGACGGTGAACACTGAAGCTTTCTTT
>TRBJ1-5|TRBV18|few|NA
CASSQTGGNQPQHF
TGTGCCAGCTCTCAAACAGGAGGCAATCAGCCCCAGCATTTT
>TRBJ1-2|TRBV30|NA|TRBD1
CAWSGGGTGRNYGYTF
TGTGCCTGGAGTGGGGGGGGGACAGGTCGTAACTATGGCTACACCTTC
>TRBJ2-4|TRBV5-6|NA|TRBD2
CASSLAFGLAVKNIQYF
TGTGCCAGCAGCTTGGCCTTCGGACTAGCGGTCAAAAACATTCAGTACTTC
>TRBJ1-3|TRBV2|NA|NA
CASSEGHPSGNTIYF
TGTGCCAGCAGTGAAGGACACCCTTCTGGAAACACCATATATTTT
>TRBJ2-3|TRBV6-4|NA|NA
CASSIVGGTDTQYF
TGTGCCAGCAGTATCGTCGGTGGCACAGATACGCAGTATTTT
>TRBJ2-7|TRBV11-2|NA|TRBD2
CASSSGTSRNYEQYF
TGTGCCAGCAGCTCCGGGACTAGCAGAAACTACGAGCAGTACTTC
>TRBJ2-5|TRBV5-1|NA|NA
CASSLWPRGETQYF
TGCGCCAGCAGCTTGTGGCCTCGGGGAGAGACCCAGTACTTC
>TRBJ2-1|TRBV5-1|NA|TRBD1
CASSSTGGHNEQFF
TGCGCCAGCAGCTCGACAGGGGGTCACAATGAGCAGTTCTTC
>TRBJ2-3|TRBV9|NA|NA
CASSGSVDTQYF
TGTGCCAGCAGCGGGTCTGTAGATACGCAGTATTTT
>TRBJ1-1|TRBV12-5|NA|TRBD1
CASGRQGAATEAFF
TGTGCTAGTGGTAGACAGGGGGCGGCCACTGAAGCTTTCTTT
>TRBJ2-2|TRBV11-1|NA|NA
CASSHRAGELFF
TGTGCCAGCAGCCATCGGGCCGGGGAGCTGTTTTTT
>TRBJ2-7|TRBV11-2|NA|TRBD1
CASSLADREYEQYF
TGTGCCAGCAGCTTAGCGGACAGGGAGTACGAGCAGTACTTC
>TRBJ2-1|TRBV5-1|NA|NA
CASSLAGSSYNEQFF
TGCGCCAGCAGCTTGGCGGGCAGCTCCTACAATGAGCAGTTCTTC
>TRBJ2-2|TRBV4-3|once|NA
CASSQDLNPFTGELFF
TGCGCCAGCAGCCAAGATTTGAACCCCTTCACCGGGGAGCTGTTTTTT
>TRBJ2-1|TRBV25-1|NA|TRBD2
CASSIFSGGSYNEQFF
TGTGCCAGCAGCATATTTAGCGGGGGGTCCTACAATGAGCAGTTCTTC
>TRBJ1-5|TRBV7-6|few|NA
CASSLAHGQPQHF
TGTGCCAGCAGCTTAGCGCACGGGCAGCCCCAGCATTTT
>TRBJ1-1|TRBV19|NA|TRBD1
CASSPDRGVTEAFF
TGTGCCAGTAGCCCGGACAGGGGAGTCACTGAAGCTTTCTTT
>TRBJ2-1|TRBV11-2|few|NA
CASSLDTSYNEQFF
TGTGCCAGCAGCTTAGATACGAGTTACAATGAGCAGTTCTTC
>TRBJ1-5|TRBV5-4|NA|TRBD1
CASSSTGTGGAGNQPQHF
TGTGCCAGCAGCTCGACCGGGACAGGGGGCGCAGGCAATCAGCCCCAGCATTTT
>TRBJ1-1|TRBV2|NA|NA
CASVPTPVVAEAFF
TGTGCCAGCGTTCCGACACCCGTGGTGGCTGAAGCTTTCTTT
>TRBJ1-5|TRBV10-3|few|NA
CAISEDGMNQPQHF
TGTGCCATCAGTGAGGACGGGATGAATCAGCCCCAGCATTTT
>TRBJ1-2|TRBV28|NA|NA
CASSTGNYGYTF
TGTGCCAGCAGTACGGGGAACTATGGCTACACCTTC
>TRBJ1-5|TRBV7-2|NA|NA
CASSWRGGARQPQHF
TGTGCCAGCAGTTGGAGGGGGGGGGCGCGTCAGCCCCAGCATTTT
>TRBJ2-7|TRBV28|NA|TRBD2
CASSLGAPGLAGVKPYEQYF
TGTGCCAGCAGTTTAGGGGCACCGGGACTAGCGGGAGTGAAACCCTACGAGCAGTACTTC
>TRBJ2-1|TRBV9|NA|NA
CASSVGRGEQFF
TGTGCCAGCAGCGTAGGGAGAGGTGAGCAGTTCTTC
>TRBJ2-5|TRBV5-1|NA|NA
CASSLVAGRETQYF
TGCGCCAGCAGCTTGGTTGCGGGCCGAGAGACCCAGTACTTC
>TRBJ1-4|TRBV18|NA|NA
CASSPLASATNEKLFF
TGTGCCAGCTCACCACTGGCATCTGCAACTAATGAAAAACTGTTTTTT
>TRBJ2-5|TRBV5-4|NA|NA
CASSTPRQGGQETQYF
TGTGCCAGCAGCACCCCTAGACAGGGAGGTCAAGAGACCCAGTACTTC
>TRBJ2-5|TRBV9|NA|TRBD2
CASSTSGASRPQYF
TGTGCCAGCAGCACTAGCGGGGCGTCGAGGCCCCAGTACTTC